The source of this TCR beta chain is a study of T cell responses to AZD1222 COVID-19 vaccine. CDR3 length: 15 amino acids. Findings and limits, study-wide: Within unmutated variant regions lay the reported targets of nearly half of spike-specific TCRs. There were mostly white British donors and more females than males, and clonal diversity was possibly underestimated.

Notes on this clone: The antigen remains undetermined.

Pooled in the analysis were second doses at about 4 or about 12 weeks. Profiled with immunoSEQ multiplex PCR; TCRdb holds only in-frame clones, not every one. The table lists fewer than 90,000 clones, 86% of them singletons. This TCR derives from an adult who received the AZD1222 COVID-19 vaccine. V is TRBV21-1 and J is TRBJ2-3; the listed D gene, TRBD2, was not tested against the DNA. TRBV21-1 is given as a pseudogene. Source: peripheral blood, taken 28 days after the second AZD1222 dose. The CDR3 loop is CASSSVPGLTDTQYF. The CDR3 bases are TGTGCCAGCAGCAGCGTCCCGGGACTTACAGATACGCAGTATTTT.